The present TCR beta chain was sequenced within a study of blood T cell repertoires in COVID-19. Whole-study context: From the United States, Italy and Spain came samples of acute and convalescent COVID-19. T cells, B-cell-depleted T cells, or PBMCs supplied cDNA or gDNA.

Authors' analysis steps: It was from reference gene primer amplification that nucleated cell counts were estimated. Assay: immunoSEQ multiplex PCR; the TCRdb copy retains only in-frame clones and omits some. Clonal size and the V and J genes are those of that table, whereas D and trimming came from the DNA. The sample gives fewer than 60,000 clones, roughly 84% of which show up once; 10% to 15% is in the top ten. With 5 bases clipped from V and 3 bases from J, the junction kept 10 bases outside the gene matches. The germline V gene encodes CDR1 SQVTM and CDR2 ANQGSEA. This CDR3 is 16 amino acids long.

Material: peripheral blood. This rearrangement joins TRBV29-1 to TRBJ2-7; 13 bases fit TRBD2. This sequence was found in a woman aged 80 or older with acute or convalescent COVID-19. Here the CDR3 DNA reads TGCAGCGTTACTAGCGGGGGGGCAGGTATTCTCTACGAGCAGTACTTC. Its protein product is CSVTSGGAGILYEQYF.